What follows are 18 T cell receptor beta chains derived from one specimen sequenced in a study of CD8 T cells in ankylosing spondylitis. Points from the study as a whole: There was a TCR beta motif, made of several highly homologous variants, that appeared characteristic of ankylosing spondylitis blood.

What these receptors recognize is not known. TCRdb fed the 5' RACE reads into MiXCR, producing one record per CDR3 protein. This sample has a few hundred thousand distinct CDR3 sequences; 7.5% to 9% occur once, and the top ten carry 13% to 15%. The sample comprised blood, either unsorted or a sorted T cell fraction (not recorded which). These receptors came from a male donor with ankylosing spondylitis.

This clonotype was counted between two and nine times. The chain combines TRBV6-1 with TRBJ2-5; 14 nucleotides line up with TRBD2. This CDR3 comprises 15 residues. CDR1 is MNHNS and CDR2 is SASEGT in the germline V gene. V shed 6 bases and J 5 bases; nucleotides not matched to a gene: 5. For the CDR3, the DNA is TGTGCCAGCAGCGGACTAGCGGGAGGACTGGAGACCCAGTACTTC. The encoded protein is CASSGLAGGLETQYF.

This clonotype came up a few times. This chain joins TRBV10-3 and TRBJ1-3; D is ambiguous. V was cut by 5 bases and J by 0 bases, with 11 bases left in between. From germline, CDR1 is ENHRY and CDR2 SYGVKD. The CDR3 loop spans 15 amino acids. The CDR3 sequence: CAISRTVSSGNTIYF. The CDR3 coding sequence is TGTGCCATCAGTAGGACGGTGAGCTCTGGAAACACCATATATTTT.

The chain couples TRBV2 to TRBJ2-3; a possible D gene is TRBD1 (6 bases). In germline, CDR1 is SNHLY, CDR2 FYNNEI. The CDR3 has 14 residues. Trimming shortened V by 8 bases and J by 4 bases, and 16 bases separated the two germline ends. In nucleotides, the CDR3 is TGTGCCAGCGAGGACAGCCGAGGGGCAGATACGCAGTATTTT. This gives the protein CASEDSRGADTQYF.

This clonotype was observed a few times. The chain carries TRBV5-1 and TRBJ2-7; 8 nucleotides align to TRBD2. CDR1 and CDR2 (germline): SGHRS, YFSETQ. Trimming cost V 5 bases and J 3 bases; bases outside gene matches: 7. This CDR3 region has 14 residues. CDR3 protein: CASSGAGAGYEQYF. In DNA form, the CDR3 reads TGCGCCAGCAGTGGAGCGGGAGCAGGCTACGAGCAGTACTTC.

This clonotype was counted at least ten times. The chain recombines TRBV9 with TRBJ1-2; no clear D gene. In germline, CDR1 is SGDLS, CDR2 YYNGEE. The CDR3 is 9 residues long. The V end lost 4 bases, the J end lost 8 bases, and 3 bases lay between the germline ends. As DNA, the CDR3 is TGTGCCAGCAGCATGGGCTACACCTTC. This codes for CASSMGYTF. Based on the CDR3 plus reference TRBV9 and TRBJ1-2, the full variable domain is DSGVTQTPKHLITATGQRVTLRCSPRSGDLSVYWYQQSLDQGLQFLIQYYNGEERAKGNILERFSAQQFPDLHSELNLSSLELGDSALYFCASSMGYTFGSGTRLTVV.

The chain employs TRBV20-1 and TRBJ2-5, with unresolved D. V was trimmed by 0 bases and J by 3 bases, leaving 5 bases between them. The CDR3 is 12 residues long. Germline CDR1 and CDR2: DFQATT and SNEGSKA (reference sequence). Here the CDR3 reads CSARDHEETQYF. The CDR3 DNA follows: TGCAGTGCTAGAGATCATGAAGAGACCCAGTACTTC.

There are a few counts of this clonotype. The chain is built from TRBV19 and TRBJ2-1; 8 bases are a match to TRBD2. Germline V gene data show CDR1 as LNHDA and CDR2 as SQIVND (reference sequence). V was pared by 4 bases and J by 9 bases, with 17 bases of the junction left unmatched. The CDR3 is made up of 17 amino acids. The CDR3 sequence is CASSRTVGVAGRGEQFF. The CDR3 DNA reads TGTGCCAGTAGTAGGACGGTCGGGGTAGCGGGAAGGGGTGAGCAGTTCTTC.

The chain joins TRBV5-1 to TRBJ2-5; D is unresolved. The germline CDR1 and CDR2 sequences are SGHRS and YFSETQ. V lost 7 bases and J 2 bases, leaving 12 bases between the germline ends. The length of the CDR3 is 13 residues. CDR3 nucleotides: TGCGCCAGCTCTGAAGGCGTTCAAGAGACCCAGTACTTC. It is translated as CASSEGVQETQYF. The complete variable domain, with remaining parts taken from reference TRBV5-1 and TRBJ2-5, reads KAGVTQTPRYLIKTRGQQVTLSCSPISGHRSVSWYQQTPGQGLQFLFEYFSETQRNKGNFPGRFSGRQFSNSRSEMNVSTLELGDSALYLCASSEGVQETQYFGPGTRLLVL.

This clonotype was detected a few times. The chain couples TRBV10-3 to TRBJ2-1, with 10 bases matching TRBD1. This CDR3 has 17 amino acids. Germline lookup yields CDR1 ENHRY and CDR2 SYGVKD. V lost 4 bases, J lost 7 bases, and 13 bases stayed unmatched. The CDR3 nucleotides are TGTGCCATCAGTGGGCCCGGGACAGGGGAATCTGCTAATGAGCAGTTCTTC. It encodes CAISGPGTGESANEQFF.

This clonotype was seen only a few times. CDR3 sequence: CSASVFGVSNEQFF. The DNA of the CDR3 is TGCAGTGCTAGCGTCTTTGGGGTTTCCAATGAGCAGTTCTTC. This sequence joins TRBV20-1 and TRBJ2-1; D is undetermined. This CDR3 has 14 residues. Trimming removed 3 bases from V and 6 bases from J, with 15 bases in between. Per the germline V gene, CDR1 is DFQATT and CDR2 is SNEGSKA (reference sequence).

Many counts were recorded for this clonotype. The V call is TRBV15, the J call TRBJ2-2, with D perhaps TRBD1 (5 bases). Trimming removed 2 bases from V and 1 base from J, with 17 bases in between. Germline assignment: CDR1 LNHNV and CDR2 YYDKDF (reference sequence). The CDR3 consists of 18 residues. This CDR3 is CATSRFPSGAVNTGELFF. The CDR3 DNA follows: TGTGCCACCAGCAGATTCCCAAGTGGGGCCGTGAACACCGGGGAGCTGTTTTTT.

This clonotype came up many times. V gene TRBV14 combines with J gene TRBJ2-1; TRBD1 agrees at 8 bases. Germline CDR1 is SGHDN and CDR2 is FVKESK. CDR3 length: 14 residues. After removal of 5 bases from V and 4 bases from J, the junction contained 4 bases not matched to a gene. CDR3 DNA: TGTGCCAGCAGCACCAGGACAGGGTACAATGAGCAGTTCTTC. Translated: CASSTRTGYNEQFF.

This clonotype showed up many times. This sequence joins TRBV15 and TRBJ2-2; the D is unclear. With 1 base removed from V and 6 bases from J, the gap between germline ends came to 12 bases. From germline, CDR1 is LNHNV and CDR2 YYDKDF (reference sequence). CDR3 length: 15 residues. Written as DNA, the CDR3 is TGTGCCACCAGCAGAGCAGCCGTCATCGCCGGGGAGCTGTTTTTT. Translation: CATSRAAVIAGELFF.

This clonotype was observed many times. CDR3 nucleotides: TGCAGCGTTGAAGGGACAGATCCCCTCAGCGGGAGAATCTACGAGCAGTACTTC. This gives the protein CSVEGTDPLSGRIYEQYF. This sequence joins TRBV29-1 and TRBJ2-7; 8 nucleotides align to TRBD2. Germline V gene sequence: CDR1 SQVTM, CDR2 ANQGSEA. The CDR3 sequence is 18 residues long. Trimming took 1 base from V and 3 from J; bases not matched to a gene: 17.

This clonotype appeared a few times. The chain recombines TRBV15 with TRBJ2-7, with D tentatively TRBD2 (6 bases). Trimming pared 7 bases from V and 0 bases from J, leaving 13 bases between. The CDR3 totals 14 residues. CDR1 and CDR2 from the germline V gene are LNHNV and YYDKDF (reference sequence). For the CDR3, the DNA is TGTGCCACCAAGGTCGGGGGTGGCTCCTACGAGCAGTACTTC. This encodes CATKVGGGSYEQYF. Using reference TRBV15 and TRBJ2-7 for the parts outside the CDR3, the full variable domain is DAMVIQNPRYQVTQFGKPVTLSCSQTLNHNVMYWYQQKSSQAPKLLFHYYDKDFNNEADTPDNFQSRRPNTSFCFLDIRSPGLGDTAMYLCATKVGGGSYEQYFGPGTRLTVT.

This clonotype was counted only a few times. This rearrangement joins TRBV20-1 to TRBJ2-3, with 8 bases fitting TRBD2. From germline, CDR1 is DFQATT and CDR2 SNEGSKA (reference sequence). The CDR3 runs 15 residues. V was pared by 6 bases and J by 0 bases, with 8 bases of the junction left unmatched. CDR3 DNA: TGCAGTGCCGTACCCAGCGGGAGTAGCACAGATACGCAGTATTTT. It encodes CSAVPSGSSTDTQYF.

This clonotype was seen many times. CDR3 in amino acids: CASSSWTSGYSQETQYF. CDR3 in DNA: TGTGCCAGCAGCTCTTGGACTAGCGGGTATTCACAAGAGACCCAGTACTTC. The chain employs TRBV7-8 and TRBJ2-5; 11 bases line up with TRBD2. V shed 4 bases, J shed 2 bases, and the junction held 9 bases outside the gene matches. CDR3 length: 17 residues. CDR1 SGHVS and CDR2 FQNEAQ come from the germline V gene.

This clonotype showed up many times. The rearrangement joins TRBV29-1 to TRBJ2-3; D is uncertain. The CDR3 is 12 residues long. Germline loops: CDR1 SQVTM, CDR2 ANQGSEA. The V end lost 6 bases, the J end lost 2 bases, and 9 bases lay between the germline ends. The CDR3 DNA reads as TGCAGCGTGACTGGGCCCACAGATACGCAGTATTTT. Residues: CSVTGPTDTQYF.